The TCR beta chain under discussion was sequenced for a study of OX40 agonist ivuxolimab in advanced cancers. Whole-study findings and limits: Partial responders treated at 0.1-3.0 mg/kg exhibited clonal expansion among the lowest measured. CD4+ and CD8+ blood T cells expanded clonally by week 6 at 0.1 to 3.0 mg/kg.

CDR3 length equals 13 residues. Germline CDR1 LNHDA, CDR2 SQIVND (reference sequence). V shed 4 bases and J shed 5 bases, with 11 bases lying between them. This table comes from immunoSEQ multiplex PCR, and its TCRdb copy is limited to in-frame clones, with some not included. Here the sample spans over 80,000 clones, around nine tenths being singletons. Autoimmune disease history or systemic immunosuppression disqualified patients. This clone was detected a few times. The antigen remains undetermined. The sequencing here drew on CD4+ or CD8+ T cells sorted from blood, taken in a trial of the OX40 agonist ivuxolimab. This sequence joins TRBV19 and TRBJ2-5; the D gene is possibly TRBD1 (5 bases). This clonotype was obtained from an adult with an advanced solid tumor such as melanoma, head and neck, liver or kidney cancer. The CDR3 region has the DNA TGTGCCAGTAGTACTCAGGGTTGGGAGACCCAGTACTTC. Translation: CASSTQGWETQYF.